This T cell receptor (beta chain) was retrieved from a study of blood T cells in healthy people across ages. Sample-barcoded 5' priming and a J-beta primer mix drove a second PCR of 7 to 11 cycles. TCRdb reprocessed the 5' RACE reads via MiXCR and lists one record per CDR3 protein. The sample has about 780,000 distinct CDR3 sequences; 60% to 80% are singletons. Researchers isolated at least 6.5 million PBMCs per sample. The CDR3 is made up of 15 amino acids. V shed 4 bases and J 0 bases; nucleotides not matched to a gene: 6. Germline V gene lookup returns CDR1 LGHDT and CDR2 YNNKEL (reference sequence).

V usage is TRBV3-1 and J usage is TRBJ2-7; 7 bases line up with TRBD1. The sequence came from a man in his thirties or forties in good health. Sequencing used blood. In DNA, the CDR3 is TGTGCCAGCAGCCTACAAGACAGGGTCTCCTACGAGCAGTACTTC. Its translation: CASSLQDRVSYEQYF.